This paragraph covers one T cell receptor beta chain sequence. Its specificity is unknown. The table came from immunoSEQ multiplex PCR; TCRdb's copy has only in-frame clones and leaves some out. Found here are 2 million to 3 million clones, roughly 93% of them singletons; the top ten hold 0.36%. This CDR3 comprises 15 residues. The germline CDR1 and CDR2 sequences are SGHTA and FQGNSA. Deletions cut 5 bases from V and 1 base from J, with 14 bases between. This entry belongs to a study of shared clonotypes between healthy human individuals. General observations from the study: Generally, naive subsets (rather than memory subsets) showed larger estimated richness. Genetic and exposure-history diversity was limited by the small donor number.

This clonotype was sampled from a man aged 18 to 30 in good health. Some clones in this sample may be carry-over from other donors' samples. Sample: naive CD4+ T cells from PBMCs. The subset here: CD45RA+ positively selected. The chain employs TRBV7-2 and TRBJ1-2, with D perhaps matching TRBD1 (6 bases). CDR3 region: CASSQIGQLNYGYTF. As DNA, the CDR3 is TGTGCCAGCAGCCAAATTGGACAGCTTAACTATGGCTACACCTTC.